Given below is one T cell receptor beta chain in context. The data belong to a study of neoadjuvant anti-PD-1 for oral cavity cancer. Clones were read by immunoSEQ multiplex PCR, and TCRdb kept only the in-frame ones, dropping some. This repertoire shows about 23,000 clones, about 25% found once; its top ten account for about 15%. Time point noted: after neoadjuvant nivolumab, at surgical resection. Patients had newly diagnosed, untreated stage II-IVA oral cavity squamous cell carcinoma. Trimming took off 1 base at V and 8 bases at J, with 5 bases between the two ends. This CDR3 contains 11 residues. Per germline, CDR1 SQVTM and CDR2 ANQGSEA.

The sequence was collected from a person aged 40-85 years with oral cavity squamous cell carcinoma. The source was tumor tissue, collected after nivolumab (anti-PD-1) treatment. The chain uses TRBV29-1 and TRBJ1-4; D gene ambiguous. The CDR3 DNA follows: TGCAGCGTTGAAGTAATGGAAAAACTGTTTTTT. It specifies CSVEVMEKLFF.